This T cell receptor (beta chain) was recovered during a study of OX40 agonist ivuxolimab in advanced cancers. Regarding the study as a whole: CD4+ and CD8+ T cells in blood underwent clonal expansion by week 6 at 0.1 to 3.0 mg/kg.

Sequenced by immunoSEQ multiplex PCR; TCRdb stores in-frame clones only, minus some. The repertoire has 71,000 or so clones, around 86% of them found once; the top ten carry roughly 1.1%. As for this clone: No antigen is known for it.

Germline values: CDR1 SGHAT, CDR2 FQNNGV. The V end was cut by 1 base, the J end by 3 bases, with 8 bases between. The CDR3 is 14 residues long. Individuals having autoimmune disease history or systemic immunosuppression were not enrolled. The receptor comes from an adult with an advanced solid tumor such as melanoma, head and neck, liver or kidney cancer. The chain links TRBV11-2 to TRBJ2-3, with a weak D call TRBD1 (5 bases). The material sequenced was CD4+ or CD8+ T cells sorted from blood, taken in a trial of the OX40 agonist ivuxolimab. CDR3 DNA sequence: TGTGCCAGCAGCTTAGGGTCAGGGACAGATACGCAGTATTTT. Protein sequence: CASSLGSGTDTQYF.